This TCR beta chain emerged from a study of T cell changes during pregnancy in multiple sclerosis. Produced via immunoSEQ multiplex PCR; TCRdb's table is partial and in-frame only. The sample contains 25,000 to 30,000 clones, over 85% of which appear only once. V dropped 1 base and J dropped 9 bases, with 16 bases sitting between them. The CDR3 covers 15 residues. CDR1 SEHNR and CDR2 FQNEAQ come from the germline V gene (reference sequence). This chain links TRBV7-9 with TRBJ1-5, with D possibly TRBD1 on 5 matching bases. The clonotype originates from a female donor with multiple sclerosis, enrolled in a pregnancy study. The input for sequencing was CD8+ T cells from peripheral blood mononuclear cells, taken before pregnancy. CDR3 amino acids: CASSLEGHRDGPQHF. CDR3 DNA: TGTGCCAGCAGCTTAGAAGGACATCGCGACGGGCCCCAGCATTTT.